This entry describes one T cell receptor (beta chain). This sample was taken from a study of siplizumab effects on memory and regulatory T cells. Method: immunoSEQ multiplex PCR; TCRdb's copy keeps in-frame clones and lacks some. The sample contains 90,000 to 130,000 clones, about nine tenths of which appear only once. The V end was cut by 5 bases, the J end by 2 bases, with 6 bases between. CDR3 length: 12 amino acids. Germline lookup yields CDR1 MNHGY and CDR2 SVAAGI. The sequenced sample consisted of CD4+ T cells sorted from blood. The chain uses TRBV6-9 and TRBJ1-2, with D possibly being TRBD1 (5 bases). The clonotype was recovered from a human donor in good health. The CDR3, as DNA: TGTGCCAGCAGTCAGGGCAACTATGGCTACACCTTC. It yields the protein CASSQGNYGYTF.